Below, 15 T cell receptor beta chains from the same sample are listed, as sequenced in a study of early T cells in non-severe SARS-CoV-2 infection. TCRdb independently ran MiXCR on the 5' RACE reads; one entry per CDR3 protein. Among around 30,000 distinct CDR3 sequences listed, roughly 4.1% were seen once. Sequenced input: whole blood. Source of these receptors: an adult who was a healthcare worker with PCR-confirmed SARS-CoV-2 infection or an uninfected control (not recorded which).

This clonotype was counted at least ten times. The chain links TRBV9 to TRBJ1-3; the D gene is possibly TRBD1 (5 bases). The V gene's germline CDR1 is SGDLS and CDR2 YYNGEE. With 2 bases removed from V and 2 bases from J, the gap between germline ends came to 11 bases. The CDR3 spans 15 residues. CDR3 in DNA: TGTGCCAGCAGCGTGAACCAGGGACCTGGAAACACCATATATTTT. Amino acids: CASSVNQGPGNTIYF.

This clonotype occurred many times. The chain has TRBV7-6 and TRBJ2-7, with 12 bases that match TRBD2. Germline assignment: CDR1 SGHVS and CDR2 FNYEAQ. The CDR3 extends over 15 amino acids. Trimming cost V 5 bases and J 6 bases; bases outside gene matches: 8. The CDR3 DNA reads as TGTGCCAGCAGCCCCTCTAGCGGGAGGGTAGGCGAGCAGTACTTC. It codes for CASSPSSGRVGEQYF.

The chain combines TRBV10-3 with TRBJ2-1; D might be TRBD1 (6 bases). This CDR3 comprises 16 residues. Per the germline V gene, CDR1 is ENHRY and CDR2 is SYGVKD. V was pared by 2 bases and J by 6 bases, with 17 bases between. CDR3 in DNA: TGTGCCATCAGTGAGCCTGGGGGCAGGAGGCCCAATGAGCAGTTCTTC. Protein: CAISEPGGRRPNEQFF.

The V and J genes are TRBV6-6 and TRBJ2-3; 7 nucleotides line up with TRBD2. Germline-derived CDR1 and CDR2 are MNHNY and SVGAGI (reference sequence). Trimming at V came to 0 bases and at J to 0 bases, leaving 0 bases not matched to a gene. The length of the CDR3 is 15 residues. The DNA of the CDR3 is TGTGCCAGCAGTTACTCTAGCGGGAGCACAGATACGCAGTATTTT. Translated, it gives CASSYSSGSTDTQYF.

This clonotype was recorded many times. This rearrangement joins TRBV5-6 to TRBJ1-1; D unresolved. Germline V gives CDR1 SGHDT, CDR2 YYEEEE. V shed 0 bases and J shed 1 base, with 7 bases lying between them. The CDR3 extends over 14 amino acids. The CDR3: CASSLGVGNTEAFF. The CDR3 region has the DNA TGTGCCAGCAGCTTGGGGGTCGGGAACACTGAAGCTTTCTTT.

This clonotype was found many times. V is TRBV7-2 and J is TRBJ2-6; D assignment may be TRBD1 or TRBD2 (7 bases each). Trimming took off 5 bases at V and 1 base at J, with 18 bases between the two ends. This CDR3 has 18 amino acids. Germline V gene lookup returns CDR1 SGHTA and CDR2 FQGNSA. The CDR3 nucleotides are TGTGCCAGCAGCCTTCGACAGGGCGGGAGATCTGGGGCCAACGTCCTGACTTTC. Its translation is CASSLRQGGRSGANVLTF. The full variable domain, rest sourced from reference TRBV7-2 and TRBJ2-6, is GAGVSQSPSNKVTEKGKDVELRCDPISGHTALYWYRQSLGQGLEFLIYFQGNSAPDKSGLPSDRFSAERTGGSVSTLTIQRTQQEDSAVYLCASSLRQGGRSGANVLTFGAGSRLTVL.

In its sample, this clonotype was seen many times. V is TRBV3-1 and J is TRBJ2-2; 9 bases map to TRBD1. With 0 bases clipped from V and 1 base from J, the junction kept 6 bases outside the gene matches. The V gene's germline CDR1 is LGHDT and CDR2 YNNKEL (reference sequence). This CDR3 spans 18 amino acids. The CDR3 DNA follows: TGTGCCAGCAGCCAAGATCCCCCGGGACAGGGGAACACCGGGGAGCTGTTTTTT. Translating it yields CASSQDPPGQGNTGELFF.

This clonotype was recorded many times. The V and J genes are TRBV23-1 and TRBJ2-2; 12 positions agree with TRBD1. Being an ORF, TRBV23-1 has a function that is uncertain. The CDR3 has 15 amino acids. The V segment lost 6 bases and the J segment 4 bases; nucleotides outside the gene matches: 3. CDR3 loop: CASRGTGGVTGELFF. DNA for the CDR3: TGCGCCAGCAGGGGGACAGGGGGCGTCACCGGGGAGCTGTTTTTT.

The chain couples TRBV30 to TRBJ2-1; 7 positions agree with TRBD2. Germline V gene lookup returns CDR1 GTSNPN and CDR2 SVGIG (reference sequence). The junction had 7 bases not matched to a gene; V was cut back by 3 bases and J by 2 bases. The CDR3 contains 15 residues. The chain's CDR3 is CAWSLGLEPYNEQFF. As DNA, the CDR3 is TGTGCCTGGAGCCTTGGACTAGAGCCCTACAATGAGCAGTTCTTC.

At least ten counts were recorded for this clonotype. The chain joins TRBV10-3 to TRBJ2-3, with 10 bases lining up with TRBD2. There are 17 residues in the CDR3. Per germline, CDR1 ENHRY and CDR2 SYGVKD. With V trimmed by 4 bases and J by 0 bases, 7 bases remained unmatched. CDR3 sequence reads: CAISATGTSASTDTQYF. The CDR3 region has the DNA TGTGCCATCAGTGCAACCGGGACTAGCGCTAGCACAGATACGCAGTATTTT.

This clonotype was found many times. CDR3 bases: TGCGCCAGCAGTCCGTCGGGGTCACTTGCCATCTACGAGCAGTACTTC. This gives the protein CASSPSGSLAIYEQYF. The genes are TRBV5-1 and TRBJ2-7, with D possibly being TRBD2 (5 bases). Germline assignment: CDR1 SGHRS and CDR2 YFSETQ. The V end was cut by 5 bases, the J end by 3 bases, with 21 bases between. This CDR3 has 16 amino acids.

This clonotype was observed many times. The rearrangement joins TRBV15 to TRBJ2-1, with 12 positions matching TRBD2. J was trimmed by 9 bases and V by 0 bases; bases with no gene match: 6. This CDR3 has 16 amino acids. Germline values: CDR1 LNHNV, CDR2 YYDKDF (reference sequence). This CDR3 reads CATSRDWASGRGEQFF. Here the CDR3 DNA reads TGTGCCACCAGCAGAGATTGGGCTAGCGGGAGGGGTGAGCAGTTCTTC.

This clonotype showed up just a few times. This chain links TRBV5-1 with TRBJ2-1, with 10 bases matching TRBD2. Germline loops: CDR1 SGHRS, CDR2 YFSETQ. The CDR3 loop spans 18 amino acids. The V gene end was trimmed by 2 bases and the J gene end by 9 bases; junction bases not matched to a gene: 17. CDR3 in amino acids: CASSLWTSGRSRATEQFF. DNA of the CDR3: TGCGCCAGCAGCTTATGGACTAGCGGACGATCCCGGGCTACTGAGCAGTTCTTC.

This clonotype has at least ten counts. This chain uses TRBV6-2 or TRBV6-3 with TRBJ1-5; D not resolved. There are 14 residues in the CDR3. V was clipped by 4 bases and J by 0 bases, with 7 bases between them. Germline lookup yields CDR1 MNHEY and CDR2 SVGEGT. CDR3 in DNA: TGTGCCAGCAGTTTCTCTTATAGCAATCAGCCCCAGCATTTT. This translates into CASSFSYSNQPQHF.

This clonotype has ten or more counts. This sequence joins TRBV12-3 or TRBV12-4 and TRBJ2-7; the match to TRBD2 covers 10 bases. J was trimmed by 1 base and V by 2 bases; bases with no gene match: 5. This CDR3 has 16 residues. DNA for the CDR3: TGTGCCAGCAGTTTATTGGCTAGCGGGGGTTCCTACGAGCAGTACTTC. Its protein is CASSLLASGGSYEQYF.